One and the same sample provided the 5 T cell receptor beta chains below, sequenced in a study of response to subunit inactivated influenza vaccine. A single record per CDR3 protein comes from TCRdb applying MiXCR to the RT-PCR reads. The data hold about 170,000 distinct CDR3 sequences, with roughly 12% observed a single time. These same records also appear under a second study, on T cells expressing NK-cell markers. That report notes: Beta-chain TCR cDNA was generated via 5'RACE template switching with UMIs.

This sample comprised CD8+ T cells sorted from PBMCs, obtained 11 to 12 days after vaccination. Receptor source: a man aged 50 to 59 who received an inactivated influenza vaccine.

The table lists this clonotype with a few counts. This rearrangement joins TRBV12-3 or TRBV12-4 to TRBJ1-4, with TRBD1 identical over 9 bases. The CDR3 sequence is 16 residues long. V gave up 6 bases and J gave up 8 bases; unmatched junction bases: 13. The CDR3 nucleotides read TGTGCCAGCAGCCAGATACAGGGGGCCGGGCGGGAAAAACTGTTTTTT. Translated: CASSQIQGAGREKLFF.

This clonotype was observed a few times. The chain combines TRBV12-3 or TRBV12-4 with TRBJ2-5; 7 nucleotides match TRBD1. The CDR3 extends over 14 amino acids. The ends lost 3 bases at V and 1 base at J; junction bases unmatched: 2. CDR3 region: CASSFPGGQETQYF. The CDR3 DNA is TGTGCCAGCAGTTTCCCAGGGGGCCAAGAGACCCAGTACTTC.

This clonotype came up many times. The rearrangement uses TRBV19 and TRBJ1-1; D is perhaps TRBD1 (5 bases). Germline values: CDR1 LNHDA, CDR2 SQIVND (reference sequence). This CDR3 contains 15 residues. Trimming shortened V by 7 bases and J by 2 bases, and 17 bases separated the two germline ends. CDR3 protein: CASTEAGTENTEAFF. The CDR3 DNA reads TGTGCCAGTACGGAGGCCGGGACGGAAAACACTGAAGCTTTCTTT.

This clonotype was seen only a few times. This chain uses TRBV5-1 with TRBJ2-7; 10 nucleotides align to TRBD1. Trimming cost V 3 bases and J 5 bases; bases outside gene matches: 5. Germline values: CDR1 SGHRS, CDR2 YFSETQ. The CDR3 extends over 14 amino acids. CDR3 sequence reads: CASSWTTGGNEQYF. CDR3 bases: TGCGCCAGCAGCTGGACGACAGGGGGCAACGAGCAGTACTTC.

This clonotype came up many times. The chain recombines TRBV20-1 with TRBJ1-2, with 8 bases aligning to TRBD1. The junction had 7 bases not matched to a gene; V was cut back by 3 bases and J by 7 bases. The CDR3 loop spans 13 amino acids. CDR1 and CDR2 from the germline V gene are DFQATT and SNEGSKA (reference sequence). This CDR3 is CSARGRGQGGYTF. In DNA, the CDR3 is TGCAGTGCTAGGGGCAGGGGGCAAGGTGGCTACACCTTC.